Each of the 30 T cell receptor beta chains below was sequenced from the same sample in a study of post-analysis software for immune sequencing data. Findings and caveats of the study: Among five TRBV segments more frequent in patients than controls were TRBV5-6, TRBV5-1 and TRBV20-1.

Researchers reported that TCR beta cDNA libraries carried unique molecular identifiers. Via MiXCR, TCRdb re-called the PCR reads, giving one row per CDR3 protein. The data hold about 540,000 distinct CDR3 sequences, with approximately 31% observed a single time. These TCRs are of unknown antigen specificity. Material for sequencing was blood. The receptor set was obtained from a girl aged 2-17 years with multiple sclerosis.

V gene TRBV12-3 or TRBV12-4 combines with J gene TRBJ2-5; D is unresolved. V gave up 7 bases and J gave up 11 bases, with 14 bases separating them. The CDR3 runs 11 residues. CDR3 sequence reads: CASKTELEQYF. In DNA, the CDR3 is TGTGCCAGCAAAACCGAGCTTGAGCAGTACTTC.

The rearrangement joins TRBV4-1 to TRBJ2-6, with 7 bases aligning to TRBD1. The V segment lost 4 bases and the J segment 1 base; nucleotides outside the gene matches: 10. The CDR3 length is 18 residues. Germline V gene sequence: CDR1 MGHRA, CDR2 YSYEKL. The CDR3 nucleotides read TGCGCCAGCAGCCCGAGAAAGCTACAGGGGTCTGGGGCCAACGTCCTGACTTTC. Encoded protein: CASSPRKLQGSGANVLTF.

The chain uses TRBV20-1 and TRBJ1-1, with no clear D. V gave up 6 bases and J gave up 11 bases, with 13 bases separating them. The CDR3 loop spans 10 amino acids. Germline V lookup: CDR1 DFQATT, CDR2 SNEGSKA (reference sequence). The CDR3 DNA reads TGCAGTGCCTCCCACAGTGAGGCTTTCTTT. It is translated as CSASHSEAFF.

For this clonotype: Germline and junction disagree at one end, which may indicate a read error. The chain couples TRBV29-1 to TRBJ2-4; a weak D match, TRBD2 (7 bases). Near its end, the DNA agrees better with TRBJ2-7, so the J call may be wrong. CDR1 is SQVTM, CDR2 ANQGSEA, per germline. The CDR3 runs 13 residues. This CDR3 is CGVEAGASYEQYF. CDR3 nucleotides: TGCGGCGTTGAGGCGGGGGCCTCCTACGAGCAGTACTTC.

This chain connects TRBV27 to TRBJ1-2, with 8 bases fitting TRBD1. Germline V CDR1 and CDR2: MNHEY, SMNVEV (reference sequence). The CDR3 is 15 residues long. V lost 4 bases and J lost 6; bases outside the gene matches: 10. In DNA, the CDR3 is TGTGCCAGCAGTTGGGGGCCAGGGGGCTTAGATGGCTACACCTTC. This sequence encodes CASSWGPGGLDGYTF.

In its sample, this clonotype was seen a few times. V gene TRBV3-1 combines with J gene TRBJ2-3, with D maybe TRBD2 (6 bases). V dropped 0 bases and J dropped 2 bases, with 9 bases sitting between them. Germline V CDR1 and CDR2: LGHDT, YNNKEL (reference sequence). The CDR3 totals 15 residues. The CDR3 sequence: CASSQEGGITDTQYF. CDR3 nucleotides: TGTGCCAGCAGCCAAGAAGGAGGGATCACAGATACGCAGTATTTT.

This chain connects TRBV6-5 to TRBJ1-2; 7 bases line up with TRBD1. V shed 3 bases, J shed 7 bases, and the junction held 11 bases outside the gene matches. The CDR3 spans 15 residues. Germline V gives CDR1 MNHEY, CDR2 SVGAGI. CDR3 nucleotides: TGTGCCAGCAGTTATATTACAGGGGTTAAGAGTGGCTACACCTTC. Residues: CASSYITGVKSGYTF.

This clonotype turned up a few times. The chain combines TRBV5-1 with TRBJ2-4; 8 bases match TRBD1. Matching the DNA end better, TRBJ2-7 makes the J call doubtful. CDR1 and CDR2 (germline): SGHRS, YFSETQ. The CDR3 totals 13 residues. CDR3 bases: TGCGCCAGCAGCGGACAGGGTTTTTACGAGCAGTACTTC. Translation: CASSGQGFYEQYF.

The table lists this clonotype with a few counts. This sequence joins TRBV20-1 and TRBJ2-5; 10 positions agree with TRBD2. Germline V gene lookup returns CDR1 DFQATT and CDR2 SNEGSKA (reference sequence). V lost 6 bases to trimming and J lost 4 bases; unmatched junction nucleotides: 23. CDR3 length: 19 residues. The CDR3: CSATRPASGGLGYSETQYF. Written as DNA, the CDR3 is TGCAGTGCCACGAGACCGGCTAGCGGGGGTTTAGGTTATTCAGAGACCCAGTACTTC.

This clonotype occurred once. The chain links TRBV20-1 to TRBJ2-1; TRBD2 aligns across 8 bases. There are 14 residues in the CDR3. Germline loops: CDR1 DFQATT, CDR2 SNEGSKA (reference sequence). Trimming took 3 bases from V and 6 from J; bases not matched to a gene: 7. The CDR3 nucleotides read TGCAGTGCTAGGGGGCGGGGGGTGGTCAATGAGCAGTTCTTC. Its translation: CSARGRGVVNEQFF.

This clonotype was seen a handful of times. The CDR3: CASSLKGQGADTQYF. The CDR3 bases are TGCGCCAGCAGCTTGAAGGGACAGGGTGCAGATACGCAGTATTTT. The chain recombines TRBV5-1 with TRBJ2-3, with 9 bases that match TRBD1. The germline gives CDR1 SGHRS, CDR2 YFSETQ. V lost 1 base to trimming and J lost 4 bases; unmatched junction nucleotides: 4. The CDR3 extends over 15 amino acids.

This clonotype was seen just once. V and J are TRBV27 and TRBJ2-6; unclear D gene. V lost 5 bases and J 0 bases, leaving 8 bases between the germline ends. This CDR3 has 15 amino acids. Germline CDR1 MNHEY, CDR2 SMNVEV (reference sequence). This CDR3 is CASSGISSGANVLTF. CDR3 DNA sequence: TGTGCCAGCAGTGGAATTAGCTCTGGGGCCAACGTCCTGACTTTC.

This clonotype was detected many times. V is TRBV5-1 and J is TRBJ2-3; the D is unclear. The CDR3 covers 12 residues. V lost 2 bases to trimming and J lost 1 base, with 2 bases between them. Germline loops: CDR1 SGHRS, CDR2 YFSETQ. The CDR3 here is CASSFRTDTQYF. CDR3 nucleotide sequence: TGCGCCAGCAGCTTCCGCACAGATACGCAGTATTTT.

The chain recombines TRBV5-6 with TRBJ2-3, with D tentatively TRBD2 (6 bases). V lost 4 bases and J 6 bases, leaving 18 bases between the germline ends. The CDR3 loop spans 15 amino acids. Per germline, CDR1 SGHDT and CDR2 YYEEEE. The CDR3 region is CASSRRGRAMDTQYF. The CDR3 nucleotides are TGTGCCAGCAGCCGGAGGGGCAGGGCAATGGATACGCAGTATTTT.

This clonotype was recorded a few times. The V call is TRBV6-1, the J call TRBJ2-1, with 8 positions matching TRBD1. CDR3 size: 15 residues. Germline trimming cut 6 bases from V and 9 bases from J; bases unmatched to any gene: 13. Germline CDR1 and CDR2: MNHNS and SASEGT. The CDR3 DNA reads TGTGCCAGCAGGGGGACAGGAAAGGACATCGCTGAGCAGTTCTTC. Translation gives CASRGTGKDIAEQFF.

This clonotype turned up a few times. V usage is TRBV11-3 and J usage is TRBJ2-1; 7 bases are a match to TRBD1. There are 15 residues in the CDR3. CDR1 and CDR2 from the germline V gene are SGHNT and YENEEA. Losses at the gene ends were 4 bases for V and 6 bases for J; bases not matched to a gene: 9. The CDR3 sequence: CASSSRGTGVNEQFF. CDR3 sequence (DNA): TGTGCCAGCAGCTCCCGGGGAACAGGGGTCAATGAGCAGTTCTTC.

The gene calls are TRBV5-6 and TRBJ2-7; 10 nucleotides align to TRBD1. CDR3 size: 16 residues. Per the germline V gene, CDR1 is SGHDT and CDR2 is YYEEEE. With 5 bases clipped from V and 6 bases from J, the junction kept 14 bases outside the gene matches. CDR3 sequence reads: CASRFKGQGISGEQYF. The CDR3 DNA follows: TGTGCCAGCAGGTTCAAGGGACAGGGGATATCGGGCGAGCAGTACTTC. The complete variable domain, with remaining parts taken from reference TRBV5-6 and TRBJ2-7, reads DAGVTQSPTHLIKTRGQQVTLRCSPKSGHDTVSWYQQALGQGPQFIFQYYEEEERQRGNFPDRFSGHQFPNYSSELNVNALLLGDSALYLCASRFKGQGISGEQYFGPGTRLTVT.

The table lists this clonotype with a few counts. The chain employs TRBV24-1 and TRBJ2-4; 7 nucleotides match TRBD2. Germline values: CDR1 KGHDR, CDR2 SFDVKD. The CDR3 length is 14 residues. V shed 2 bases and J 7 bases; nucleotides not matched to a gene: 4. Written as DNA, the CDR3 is TGTGCCACCAGTGATTCTGCTAGCGGCAACATTCAGTACTTC. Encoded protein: CATSDSASGNIQYF.

The CDR3 here is CASSRRDFYNQPQHF. CDR3 bases: TGTGCCAGCAGCCGCCGGGACTTTTACAATCAGCCCCAGCATTTT. The chain is built from TRBV7-8 and TRBJ1-5, with D maybe TRBD1 (5 bases). The V and J ends lost 5 bases and 3 bases respectively, with 14 bases between them. Germline V lookup: CDR1 SGHVS, CDR2 FQNEAQ. The CDR3 consists of 15 residues.

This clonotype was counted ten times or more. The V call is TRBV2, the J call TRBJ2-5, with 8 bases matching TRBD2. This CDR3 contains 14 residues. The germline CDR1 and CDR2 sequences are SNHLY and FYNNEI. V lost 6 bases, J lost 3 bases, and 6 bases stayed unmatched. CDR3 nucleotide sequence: TGTGCCAGCAGAGAGACTAGCGAGGAAGAGACCCAGTACTTC. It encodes CASRETSEEETQYF.

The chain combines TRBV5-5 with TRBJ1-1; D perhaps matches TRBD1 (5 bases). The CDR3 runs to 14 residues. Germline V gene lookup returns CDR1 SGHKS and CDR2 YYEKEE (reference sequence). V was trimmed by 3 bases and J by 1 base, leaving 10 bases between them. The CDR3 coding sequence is TGTGCCAGCAGCTGTAGTAGGGGGAACACTGAAGCTTTCTTT. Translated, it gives CASSCSRGNTEAFF.

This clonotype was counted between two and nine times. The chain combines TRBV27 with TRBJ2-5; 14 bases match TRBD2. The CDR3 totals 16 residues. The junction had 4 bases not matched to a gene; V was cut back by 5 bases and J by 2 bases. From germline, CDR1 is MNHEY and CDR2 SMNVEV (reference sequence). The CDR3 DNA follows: TGTGCCAGCAGTGGACTAGCGGGGGGACCACAAGAGACCCAGTACTTC. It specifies CASSGLAGGPQETQYF.

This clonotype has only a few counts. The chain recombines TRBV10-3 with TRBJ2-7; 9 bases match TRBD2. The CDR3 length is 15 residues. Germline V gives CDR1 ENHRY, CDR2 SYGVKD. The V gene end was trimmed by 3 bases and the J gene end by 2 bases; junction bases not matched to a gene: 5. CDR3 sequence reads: CAISDRLAGTYEQYF. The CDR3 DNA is TGTGCCATCAGTGACAGGCTAGCGGGGACCTACGAGCAGTACTTC.

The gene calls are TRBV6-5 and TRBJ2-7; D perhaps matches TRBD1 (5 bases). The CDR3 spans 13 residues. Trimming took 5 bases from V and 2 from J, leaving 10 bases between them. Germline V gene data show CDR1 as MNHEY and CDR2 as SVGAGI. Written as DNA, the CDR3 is TGTGCCAGCAGTCGGACAAATACCTACGAGCAGTACTTC. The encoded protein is CASSRTNTYEQYF.

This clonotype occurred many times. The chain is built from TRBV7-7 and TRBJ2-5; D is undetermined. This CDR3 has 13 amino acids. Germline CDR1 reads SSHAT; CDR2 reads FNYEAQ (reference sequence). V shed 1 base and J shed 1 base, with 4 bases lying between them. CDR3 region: CASSLEFQETQYF. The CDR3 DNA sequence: TGTGCCAGCAGCTTAGAGTTCCAAGAGACCCAGTACTTC.

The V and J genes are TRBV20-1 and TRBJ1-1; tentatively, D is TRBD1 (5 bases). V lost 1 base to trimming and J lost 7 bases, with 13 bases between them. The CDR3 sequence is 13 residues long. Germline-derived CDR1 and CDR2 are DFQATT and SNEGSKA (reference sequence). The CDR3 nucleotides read TGCAGTGCTAGAGGTGACAGAAGGTTTGAAGCTTTCTTT. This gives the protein CSARGDRRFEAFF.

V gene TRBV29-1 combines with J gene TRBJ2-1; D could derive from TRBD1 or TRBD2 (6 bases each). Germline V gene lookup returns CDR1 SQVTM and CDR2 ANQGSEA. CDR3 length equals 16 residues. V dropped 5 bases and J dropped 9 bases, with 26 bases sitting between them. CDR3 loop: CSVKGGTGLVGGEQFF. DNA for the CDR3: TGCAGCGTTAAGGGGGGCACAGGGTTAGTAGGAGGTGAGCAGTTCTTC.

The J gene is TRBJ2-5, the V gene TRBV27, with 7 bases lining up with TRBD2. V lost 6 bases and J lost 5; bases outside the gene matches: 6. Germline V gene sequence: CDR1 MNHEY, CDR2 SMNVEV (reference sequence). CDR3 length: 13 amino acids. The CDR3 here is CASRGLGRETQYF. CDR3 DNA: TGTGCCAGCAGAGGACTAGGGCGGGAGACCCAGTACTTC.

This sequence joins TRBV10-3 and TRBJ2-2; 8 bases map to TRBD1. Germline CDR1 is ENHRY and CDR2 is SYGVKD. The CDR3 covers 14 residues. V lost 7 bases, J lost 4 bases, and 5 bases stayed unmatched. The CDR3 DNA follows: TGTGCCATCACTACCGGGACAGGCACCGGGGAGCTGTTTTTT. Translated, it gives CAITTGTGTGELFF.

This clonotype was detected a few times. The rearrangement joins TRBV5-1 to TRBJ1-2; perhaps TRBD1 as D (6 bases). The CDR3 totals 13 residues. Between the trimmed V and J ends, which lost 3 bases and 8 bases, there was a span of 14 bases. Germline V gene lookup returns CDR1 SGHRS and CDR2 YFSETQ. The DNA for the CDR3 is TGCGCCAGCAGCTGGCAACAGGGAGACGGCTACACCTTC. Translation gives CASSWQQGDGYTF.